This TCR beta chain was sequenced during a study of T-cell memory formation after mild COVID-19. TCRdb reprocessed the 5' RACE reads via MiXCR and lists one record per CDR3 protein. Here the sample spans around 180,000 distinct CDR3 sequences, around 18% being singletons. There are 13 residues in the CDR3. Trimming left V 1 base short and J 6 bases short, with 9 bases between. Germline V lookup: CDR1 SGHTA, CDR2 FQGNSA. This clonotype has just a few counts. The chain is built from TRBV7-2 and TRBJ1-2; D is undetermined. The sequenced material came from PBMCs or a T cell subset sorted from them (not recorded which). This receptor was taken from a man younger than 35 who had mild COVID-19 (a few samples of this study predate the infection). Cell type and time point are not known. CDR3 DNA sequence: TGTGCCAGCAGCTTAGGTCCCCTAGATGGCTACACCTTC. This codes for CASSLGPLDGYTF.